The 21 T cell receptor beta chains presented below share a single source sample, sequenced in a study of STAT3 mutations in large granular lymphocyte leukemia. Overall study findings and caveats: In T-cell large granular lymphocyte leukemia, about half of patients showed multiple immunodominant subclonotypes.

Assay used: immunoSEQ multiplex PCR; TCRdb lists only in-frame clones, some missing. Of approximately 10,000 clones in the sample, about 54% are singletons; the top ten hold around 8.3%. Their recognized antigens are unknown. The sequenced sample consisted of peripheral blood mononuclear cells. The receptors derive from a boy aged 5-17 years with T-cell large granular lymphocyte leukemia. Some clones in this sample may be carry-over from other donors' samples.

This clone has a handful of counts. The rearrangement links TRBV29-1 to TRBJ2-6; 10 nucleotides line up with TRBD1. The CDR3 loop spans 18 amino acids. The ends lost 7 bases at V and 0 bases at J; junction bases unmatched: 12. CDR1 is SQVTM, CDR2 ANQGSEA, per germline. CDR3 amino acids: CSALDTGTGVSGANVLTF. The CDR3 DNA is TGCAGCGCCCTGGACACCGGGACAGGGGTCTCTGGGGCCAACGTCCTGACTTTC.

The chain carries TRBV14 and TRBJ2-1; 8 bases fit TRBD2. The CDR3 extends over 14 amino acids. Unmatched junction bases numbered 13, after V lost 9 bases and J lost 9 bases. Germline CDR1 SGHDN, CDR2 FVKESK. DNA for the CDR3: TGTGCCAGAAATCCGGGAGGGCTTATCGGTGAGCAGTTCTTC. Protein: CARNPGGLIGEQFF.

The V gene is TRBV7-9, the J gene TRBJ2-5; 9 bases line up with TRBD2. Germline trimming cut 7 bases from V and 5 bases from J; bases unmatched to any gene: 11. This CDR3 is 15 amino acids long. Per the germline V gene, CDR1 is SEHNR and CDR2 is FQNEAQ (reference sequence). CDR3 sequence reads: CASTPTLAGAETQYF. CDR3 DNA sequence: TGTGCCAGCACCCCAACCTTAGCGGGAGCGGAGACCCAGTACTTC.

The V call is TRBV4-1, the J call TRBJ2-7; D tentatively reads TRBD1 or TRBD2 (5 bases each). This CDR3 has 12 residues. Germline V gene data show CDR1 as MGHRA and CDR2 as YSYEKL. The V end lost 3 bases, the J end lost 6 bases, and 9 bases lay between the germline ends. The CDR3 nucleotides read TGCGCCAGCAGCCATCCAGGGACCGAGCAGTACTTC. This codes for CASSHPGTEQYF.

The chain links TRBV21-1 to TRBJ1-1; TRBD1 reflects the table's D call only, with no check against the DNA. TRBV21-1 is termed a pseudogene. The length of the CDR3 is 17 residues. The CDR3 loop is CAPRRGRAAAMNTEAFF. The CDR3 region has the DNA TGTGCCCCCAGGCGAGGCAGGGCCGCGGCAATGAACACTGAAGCTTTCTTT.

This clone was observed a handful of times. The chain has TRBV4-3 and TRBJ2-5, with no clear D. CDR3 length: 13 residues. Trimming cost V 0 bases and J 7 bases, with 9 bases left between them. The germline gives CDR1 LGHNA, CDR2 YSLEER. CDR3 amino acids: CASSQETLGTQYF. The CDR3 nucleotides are TGCGCCAGCAGCCAAGAGACTTTGGGGACCCAGTACTTC.

This clone has just a few counts. The CDR3, as DNA: TGTGCCTGGAGTCCTCCCGTAGGGTGGGTCTACGAGCAGTACTTC. Its translation: CAWSPPVGWVYEQYF. This rearrangement joins TRBV30 to TRBJ2-7; D gene ambiguous. The germline V gene has CDR1 GTSNPN and CDR2 SVGIG (reference sequence). The V and J ends lost 2 bases and 3 bases respectively, with 17 bases between them. The CDR3 totals 15 residues.

This clone occurred a few times. The gene calls are TRBV30 and TRBJ1-6; unclear D gene. CDR1 and CDR2 from the germline V gene are GTSNPN and SVGIG (reference sequence). This CDR3 spans 11 amino acids. Trimming shortened V by 5 bases and J by 14 bases, and 13 bases separated the two germline ends. CDR3 region: CAWALVRTLHF. DNA of the CDR3: TGTGCCTGGGCCTTGGTTAGGACCCTCCACTTT.

The chain links TRBV7-9 to TRBJ1-1, with D possibly TRBD1 on 6 matching bases. Germline CDR1 is SEHNR and CDR2 is FQNEAQ (reference sequence). The CDR3 consists of 15 residues. Trimming took off 2 bases at V and 5 bases at J, with 15 bases between the two ends. CDR3 loop: CASSLRQGQGTEAFF. The CDR3 bases are TGTGCCAGCAGCTTACGCCAGGGGCAGGGAACTGAAGCTTTCTTT.

J is TRBJ2-7 and V is TRBV5-4; 8 bases are shared with TRBD1. The CDR3 contains 14 residues. CDR1 SGHNT and CDR2 YYREEE come from the germline V gene (reference sequence). Losses at the gene ends were 4 bases for V and 6 bases for J; bases not matched to a gene: 9. Here the CDR3 DNA reads TGTGCCAGCAGCACCGGACAGGGTATTGTCGAGCAGTACTTC. Its translation is CASSTGQGIVEQYF.

The J gene is TRBJ2-7, the V gene TRBV5-1, with 9 bases that match TRBD2. Trimming removed 5 bases from V and 3 bases from J; junction bases left unmatched: 9. This CDR3 contains 15 residues. Looked up from germline, CDR1 is SGHRS and CDR2 is YFSETQ. CDR3 DNA: TGCGCCAGCAGGCCAGTAGCGGGGGCCATCTACGAGCAGTACTTC. Its protein product is CASRPVAGAIYEQYF.

As to this clone: Other DNA sequences from this sample encode an identical CDR3 as well. The chain combines TRBV6-6 with TRBJ2-3; 8 nucleotides align to TRBD1. The V segment lost 6 bases and the J segment 0 bases; nucleotides outside the gene matches: 2. CDR3 length equals 14 residues. CDR1 is MNHNY, CDR2 SVGAGI, per germline (reference sequence). The CDR3 sequence: CASSHRGSTDTQYF. CDR3 DNA sequence: TGTGCCAGCAGCCACAGGGGGAGCACAGATACGCAGTATTTT.

This clone has only a few counts. The chain's CDR3 is CASSLVRTAHEQFF. The DNA of the CDR3 is TGTGCCAGCAGCTTAGTCCGGACAGCGCATGAGCAGTTCTTC. This chain joins TRBV7-9 and TRBJ2-1, with a weak D call TRBD1 (6 bases). CDR3 length: 14 residues. V lost 1 base and J 8 bases, leaving 12 bases between the germline ends. Germline V gene sequence: CDR1 SEHNR, CDR2 FQNEAQ (reference sequence).

This clone has only a few counts. The gene calls are TRBV5-1 and TRBJ2-5, with TRBD1 matching 11 bases. Germline V CDR1 and CDR2: SGHRS, YFSETQ. The CDR3 loop spans 16 amino acids. V trimming: 1 base; J trimming: 4 bases; junction bases outside the gene matches: 6. The CDR3 region has the DNA TGCGCCAGCAGCTTGTGGACAGGGGGCGCGGGAGAGACCCAGTACTTC. Residues: CASSLWTGGAGETQYF.

This clone appeared a few times. The chain has TRBV4-2 and TRBJ1-3, with D possibly being TRBD1 (5 bases). The germline V and J ends were trimmed by 0 bases and 2 bases, with 8 bases remaining between them. The CDR3 length is 15 residues. CDR1 LGHNA and CDR2 YNFKEQ come from the germline V gene. The CDR3, as DNA: TGTGCCAGCAGCCAAGATCCAGGGACTGGAAACACCATATATTTT. Protein: CASSQDPGTGNTIYF.

A remark on this clone: Its ends do not fully match the called genes, so a read error is possible. The chain combines TRBV5-1 with TRBJ1-2, with D possibly TRBD1 on 6 matching bases. Germline CDR1 is SGHRS and CDR2 is YFSETQ. There are 16 residues in the CDR3. The CDR3 coding sequence is TGCGCCAGCACCTTGGGTGCAGGGGCGGAGAACTATGGCTACACCTTC. It codes for CASTLGAGAENYGYTF.

In this sample, this clone turned up once. The chain carries TRBV28 and TRBJ2-7; the D is unclear. Germline values: CDR1 MDHEN, CDR2 SYDVKM. The V end was cut by 3 bases, the J end by 0 bases, with 9 bases between. The CDR3 loop spans 14 amino acids. Written as DNA, the CDR3 is TGTGCCAGCAGTTTCCAACCCAGCTCCTACGAGCAGTACTTC. Residues: CASSFQPSSYEQYF.

This clone was recorded a few times. V and J are TRBV5-5 and TRBJ2-7; the D is unclear. With 0 bases removed from V and 6 bases from J, the gap between germline ends came to 19 bases. Per the germline V gene, CDR1 is SGHKS and CDR2 is YYEKEE (reference sequence). The CDR3 consists of 16 residues. CDR3 residues: CASSLVGPPDVGEQYF. The DNA for the CDR3 is TGTGCCAGCAGCTTGGTTGGCCCCCCAGATGTGGGCGAGCAGTACTTC.

The chain joins TRBV7-9 to TRBJ2-5; no clear D gene. CDR1 and CDR2 (germline): SEHNR, FQNEAQ (reference sequence). The V end lost 1 base, the J end lost 4 bases, and 10 bases lay between the germline ends. The CDR3 totals 14 residues. The CDR3 loop is CASSLGARRETQYF. CDR3 sequence (DNA): TGTGCCAGCAGCTTAGGGGCCCGGAGAGAGACCCAGTACTTC.

This clone came up a few times. V and J are TRBV30 and TRBJ2-7; 10 bases are shared with TRBD2. Germline assignment: CDR1 GTSNPN and CDR2 SVGIG (reference sequence). The CDR3 is made up of 12 amino acids. The J segment lost 2 bases and the V segment lost 7 bases, leaving 2 bases of the junction unmatched. The CDR3 DNA is TGTGCCTCTAGCGGGAGAGCCTACGAGCAGTACTTC. Translating it yields CASSGRAYEQYF.

The chain joins TRBV5-1 to TRBJ2-7; possible D gene TRBD2, 5 bases. The V and J ends lost 0 bases and 7 bases respectively, with 14 bases between them. The CDR3 is made up of 14 amino acids. CDR1 is SGHRS and CDR2 is YFSETQ in the germline V gene. In DNA form, the CDR3 reads TGCGCCAGCAGCTTGGAGAGGGCTGGTAGGGAGCAGTACTTC. Translating gives CASSLERAGREQYF.